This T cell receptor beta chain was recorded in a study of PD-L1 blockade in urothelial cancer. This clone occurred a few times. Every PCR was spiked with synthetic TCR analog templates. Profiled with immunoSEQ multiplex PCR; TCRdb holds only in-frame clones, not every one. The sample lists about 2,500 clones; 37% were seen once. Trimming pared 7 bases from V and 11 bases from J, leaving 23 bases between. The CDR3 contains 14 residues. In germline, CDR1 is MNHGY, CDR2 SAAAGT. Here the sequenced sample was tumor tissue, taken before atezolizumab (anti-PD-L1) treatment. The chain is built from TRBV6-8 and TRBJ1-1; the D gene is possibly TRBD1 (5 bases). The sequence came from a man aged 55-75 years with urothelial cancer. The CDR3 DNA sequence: TGTGCCAGCACCCCAAGTGGGGGTGGGATGGGTGCTTTCTTT. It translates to CASTPSGGGMGAFF.